A single T cell receptor (beta chain) is shown here with its context. The antigen is undetermined. This record belongs to a study of blood T cells in healthy people across ages. The study's findings and limits: PBMCs left unsorted prevented a conclusive naive versus antigen-experienced comparison. In the absence of known donor CMV status, changes in expanded clonotypes were possibly confounded.

Then a second PCR, running roughly 7 to 11 cycles, was carried out with a sample-barcoded 5' primer and a J-beta primer mix. TCRdb recomputed calls from the 5' RACE reads with MiXCR, one row per CDR3 protein. The sample contains 600,000 to 1,000,000 distinct CDR3 sequences, 58% of which appear only once. The CDR3 extends over 15 amino acids. Per germline, CDR1 MGHRA and CDR2 YSYEKL. V shed 3 bases, J shed 4 bases, and the junction held 5 bases outside the gene matches. The material sequenced was blood. This sequence joins TRBV4-1 and TRBJ2-5; 10 bases align to TRBD2. This TCR was sampled from a man aged 25-45 years in good health. The CDR3 loop is CASSQPSGGAETQYF. As DNA, the CDR3 is TGCGCCAGCAGCCAGCCCAGCGGGGGGGCAGAGACCCAGTACTTC.